This T cell receptor beta chain comes out of a study of CD8 T cells in Susac syndrome. Germline CDR1 SGHTA, CDR2 FQGNSA. V was clipped by 1 base and J by 1 base, with 7 bases between them. The CDR3 covers 14 residues. The CD8+ and CD4+ T cells were negatively isolated, with the TEMRA cells enriched by FACS. RNA totalling roughly 0.5 to 1 ug underwent reverse transcription with random hexamers. Coverage of TCR beta CDR3 amplification by immunoSEQ multiplex PCR extended to 54 Vbeta and 13 Jbeta. TCRdb fed the immunoSEQ multiplex PCR reads into MiXCR, producing one record per CDR3 protein. Of 150,000 to 200,000 distinct CDR3 sequences in the sample, around nine tenths are singletons; the top ten hold roughly 0.087%. Study findings and constraints: CD4+ T cell repertoires in Susac syndrome exhibited no evidence of clonal expansion.

A remark on this clonotype: Its antigen is still unknown.

Sequenced material: CD4+ T cells from PBMCs. The J gene is TRBJ1-2, the V gene TRBV7-2, with D maybe TRBD1 (5 bases). The TCR originated in a human donor with Susac syndrome. CDR3 coding DNA: TGTGCCAGCAGCTTAGGGGGCCTTAACTATGGCTACACCTTC. This encodes CASSLGGLNYGYTF.